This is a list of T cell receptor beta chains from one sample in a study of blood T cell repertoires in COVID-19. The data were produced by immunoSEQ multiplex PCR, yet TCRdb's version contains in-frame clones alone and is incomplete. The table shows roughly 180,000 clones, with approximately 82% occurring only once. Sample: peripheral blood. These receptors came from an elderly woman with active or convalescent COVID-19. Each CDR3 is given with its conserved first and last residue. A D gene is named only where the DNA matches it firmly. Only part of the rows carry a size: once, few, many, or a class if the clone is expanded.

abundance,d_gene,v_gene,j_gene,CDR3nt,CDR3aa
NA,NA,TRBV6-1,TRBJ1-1,TGTGCCAGCAGTGAACTTGCGGGGGCCAACACTGAAGCTTTCTTT,CASSELAGANTEAFF
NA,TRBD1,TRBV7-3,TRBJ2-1,TGTGCCAGCAGCTTAACCGGGACAGGGACATACAATGAGCAGTTCTTC,CASSLTGTGTYNEQFF
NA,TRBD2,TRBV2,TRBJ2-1,TGTGCCAGCAGGAAGGGACTAGCGGGAGCTTCTGAGCAGTTCTTC,CASRKGLAGASEQFF
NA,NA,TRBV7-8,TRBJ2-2,TGTGCCAGCAGCTTAGCCACTCCCGAGGGCACCGGGGAGCTGTTTTTT,CASSLATPEGTGELFF
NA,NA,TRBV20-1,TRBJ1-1,TGCAGTGCTAGTAGGGGTGCTGAAGCTTTCTTT,CSASRGAEAFF
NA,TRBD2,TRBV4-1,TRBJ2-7,TGCGCCAGCAGACCCAAACTAGCGGGAGGGATCTCCTACGAGCAGTACTTC,CASRPKLAGGISYEQYF
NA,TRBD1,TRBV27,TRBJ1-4,TGTGCCAGCAGTTTCGGGACAGCTTCTGAAAAACTGTTTTTT,CASSFGTASEKLFF
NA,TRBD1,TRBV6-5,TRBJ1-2,TGTGCCAGCAGACCGGGACAGGGCGGCTATGGCTACACCTTC,CASRPGQGGYGYTF
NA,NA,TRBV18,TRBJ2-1,TGTGCCAGCTCACCACCACAGGGCGGGGAGCAGTTCTTC,CASSPPQGGEQFF
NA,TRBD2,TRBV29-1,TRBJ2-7,TGCAGCGTCGACCTAGCGGGAGGCTACGAGCAGTACTTC,CSVDLAGGYEQYF
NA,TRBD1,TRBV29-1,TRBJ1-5,TGCAGCGTTTCAACAGGGGTTCAACAGCCCCAGCATTTT,CSVSTGVQQPQHF
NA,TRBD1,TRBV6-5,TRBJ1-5,TGTGCCAGCAGCCTGGGACAGGGGGCGGGGCAGCCCCAGCATTTT,CASSLGQGAGQPQHF
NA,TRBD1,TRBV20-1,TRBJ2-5,TGCAGTGCTGGTGACAGGGGAGAGACCCAGTACTTC,CSAGDRGETQYF
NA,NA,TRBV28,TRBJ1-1,TGTGCCATCTCAGGTGGGTCCATGAACACTGAAGCTTTCTTT,CAISGGSMNTEAFF
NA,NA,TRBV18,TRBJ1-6,TGTGCCAGCTCACGAACAGGAGACCTTACGAGTTCACCCCTCCACTTT,CASSRTGDLTSSPLHF
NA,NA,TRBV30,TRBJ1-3,TGTGCCTGGAGTGTAGTCAGCTCTGGAAACACCATATATTTT,CAWSVVSSGNTIYF
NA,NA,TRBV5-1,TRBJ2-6,TGCGCCAGCAGCTTGGGCGGCTCTGGGGCCAACGTCCTGACTTTC,CASSLGGSGANVLTF
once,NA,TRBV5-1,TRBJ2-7,TGCGCCAGCAGCTTTTACAGGGACAACGAGCAGTACTTC,CASSFYRDNEQYF
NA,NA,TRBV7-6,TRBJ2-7,TGTGCCAGCAGCTTATCGCAGTTAAGCGCTTCCTACGAGCAGTACTTC,CASSLSQLSASYEQYF
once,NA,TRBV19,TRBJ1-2,TGTGCCAGTAGCCTAGGGACAAGGCATGGCTACACCTTC,CASSLGTRHGYTF
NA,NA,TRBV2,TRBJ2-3,TGTGCCAGCAGGGCAGCAGATACGCAGTATTTT,CASRAADTQYF
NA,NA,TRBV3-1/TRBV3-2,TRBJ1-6,TGTGCCAGCAGTCCGGGAGGGTCAGATTCACCCCTCCACTTT,CASSPGGSDSPLHF
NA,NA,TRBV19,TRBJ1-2,TGTGCCAGTAGTCCCGTCGGACAGTACTATGGCTACACCTTC,CASSPVGQYYGYTF
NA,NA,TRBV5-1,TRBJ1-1,TGCGCCAGCACTATGGGACCCCGGGAGGGTGAAGCTTTCTTT,CASTMGPREGEAFF
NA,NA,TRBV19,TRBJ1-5,TGTGCCAGTGACCTTCAGACAGGACCTAGCAATCAGCCCCAGCATTTT,CASDLQTGPSNQPQHF
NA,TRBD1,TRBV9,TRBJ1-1,TGTGCCAGCAGCGTAGCCAGGAACGACAGGGCTGAAGCTTTCTTT,CASSVARNDRAEAFF
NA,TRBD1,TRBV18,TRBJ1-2,TGTGCCAGCTCACCGACAGGGGATGGCTACACCTTC,CASSPTGDGYTF
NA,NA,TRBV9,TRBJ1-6,TGTGCCAGCAGCAGCGGGGCAGGTCAGAATTCACCCCTCCACTTT,CASSSGAGQNSPLHF
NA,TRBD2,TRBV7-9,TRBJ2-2,TGTGCCAGCAGCCTGGCAGGACTAGCAGGGACCGGGGAGCTGTTTTTT,CASSLAGLAGTGELFF
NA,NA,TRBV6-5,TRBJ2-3,TGTGCCACCAGGATGGGAGGCGGCACAGATACGCAGTATTTT,CATRMGGGTDTQYF
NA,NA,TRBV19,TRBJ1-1,TGTGCCAGTAAGGATTTATCGGGGGGGAGCGGTGAAGCTTTCTTT,CASKDLSGGSGEAFF
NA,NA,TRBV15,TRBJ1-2,TGTGCCACCAGCAGGCAGACAGCCAATAACTATGGCTACACCTTC,CATSRQTANNYGYTF
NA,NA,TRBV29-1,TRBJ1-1,TGCAGCGTTGGGCACAGAAACACTGAAGCTTTCTTT,CSVGHRNTEAFF
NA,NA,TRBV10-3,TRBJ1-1,TGTGCCATCAGCCCGGACAGGAACACTGAAGCTTTCTTT,CAISPDRNTEAFF
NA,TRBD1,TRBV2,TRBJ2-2,TGTGCCAGCAGGGACTTCCAGGGGGTAGTCGTGGAGCTGTTTTTT,CASRDFQGVVVELFF
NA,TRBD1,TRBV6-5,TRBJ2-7,TGTGCCAGCAGTCGCCGGGACAGCCCTACCTACGAGCAGTACTTC,CASSRRDSPTYEQYF
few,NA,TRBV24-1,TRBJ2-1,TGTGCCACCAGTGAGGGAGTCAATGAGCAGTTCTTC,CATSEGVNEQFF
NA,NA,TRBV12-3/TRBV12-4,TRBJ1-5,TGTGCCAGCAGTTTCTCGCCAGATCAGCCCCAGCATTTT,CASSFSPDQPQHF
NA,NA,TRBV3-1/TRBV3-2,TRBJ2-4,TGTGCCAGCAGCCAGAGCAGGGGAACCAAAAACATTCAGTACTTC,CASSQSRGTKNIQYF
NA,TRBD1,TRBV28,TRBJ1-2,TGTGCCAGCAGTTTCCCCCCGGACAGGGGAGGAAATGGCTACACCTTC,CASSFPPDRGGNGYTF
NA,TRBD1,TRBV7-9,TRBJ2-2,TGTGCCAGCAGCTCTGGTCGGGACAGGAACACCGGGGAGCTGTTTTTT,CASSSGRDRNTGELFF
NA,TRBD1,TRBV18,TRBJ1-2,TGTGCCAGCTCACCCAGCCTCCGGGACAGGGCTACGTACACCTTC,CASSPSLRDRATYTF
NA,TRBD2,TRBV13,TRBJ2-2,TGTGCCAGCAGCCCTTCTAGCGGGAGCGTCTACGGGGAGCTGTTTTTT,CASSPSSGSVYGELFF
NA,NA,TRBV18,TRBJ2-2,TGTGCCAGCTCACCACCGGGGAGGCGAGCCACCGGGGAGCTGTTTTTT,CASSPPGRRATGELFF
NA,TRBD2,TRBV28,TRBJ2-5,TGTGCCAGCCATCGACTAGCGGGAGGGGAGACCCAGTACTTC,CASHRLAGGETQYF
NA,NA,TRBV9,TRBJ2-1,TGTGCCAGCAGCTTACGGGACTCCACAGGCAATGAGCAGTTCTTC,CASSLRDSTGNEQFF
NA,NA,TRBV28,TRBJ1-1,TGTGCCAGCAGCTCCGGGCTTGTGGGGAGAACTGAAGCTTTCTTT,CASSSGLVGRTEAFF
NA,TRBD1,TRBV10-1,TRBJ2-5,TGCGCCAGCAGTGGTTCCGGGACAGCTGAAGAGACCCAGTACTTC,CASSGSGTAEETQYF
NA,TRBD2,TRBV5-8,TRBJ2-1,TGTGCCAGCAGCGCCCCGGGGGCTAGCGGGTACAATGAGCAGTTCTTC,CASSAPGASGYNEQFF
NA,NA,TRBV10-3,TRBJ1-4,TGTGCCATCAGTGATAGGGGTGATGAAAAACTGTTTTTT,CAISDRGDEKLFF
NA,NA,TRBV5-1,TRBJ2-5,TGCGCCAGCAGCTTGAGCGAGACCCAGTACTTC,CASSLSETQYF
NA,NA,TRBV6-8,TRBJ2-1,TGTGCCAGCAGCTCACGACAGGAGGACCTGACGGGAGGCGGGAATGAGCAGTTCTTC,CASSSRQEDLTGGGNEQFF
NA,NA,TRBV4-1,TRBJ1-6,TGCGCCAGCAGCCAAGTTTCGGGGGAAGGGATGCATTCACCCCTCCACTTT,CASSQVSGEGMHSPLHF
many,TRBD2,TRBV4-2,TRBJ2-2,TGTGCCAGCAGCCAAGATACTGCGATAGCGGGAGATATGGACACCGGGGAGCTGTTTTTT,CASSQDTAIAGDMDTGELFF
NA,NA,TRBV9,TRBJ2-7,TGTGCCAGCAGCGCGTTACCTGAGGTCGGGGACGAGCAGTACTTC,CASSALPEVGDEQYF
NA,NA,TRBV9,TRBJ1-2,TGTGCCAGCAGCGTAGGAACAGTCTTCTATGGCTACACCTTC,CASSVGTVFYGYTF
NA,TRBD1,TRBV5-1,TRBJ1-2,TGCGCCAGCAGCTTGGACGGACAGGGGGCGGTAGGGTATGGCTACACCTTC,CASSLDGQGAVGYGYTF